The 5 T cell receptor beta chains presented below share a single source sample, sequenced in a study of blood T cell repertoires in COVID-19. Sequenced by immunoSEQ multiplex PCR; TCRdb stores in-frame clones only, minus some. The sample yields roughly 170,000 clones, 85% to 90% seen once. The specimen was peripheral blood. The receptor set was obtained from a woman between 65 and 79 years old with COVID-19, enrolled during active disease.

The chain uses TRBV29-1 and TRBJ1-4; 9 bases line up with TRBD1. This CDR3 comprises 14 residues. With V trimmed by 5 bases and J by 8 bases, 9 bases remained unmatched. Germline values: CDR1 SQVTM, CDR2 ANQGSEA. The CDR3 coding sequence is TGCAGCGTTATTGTGGACAGGGGTATAGAAAAACTGTTTTTT. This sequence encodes CSVIVDRGIEKLFF.

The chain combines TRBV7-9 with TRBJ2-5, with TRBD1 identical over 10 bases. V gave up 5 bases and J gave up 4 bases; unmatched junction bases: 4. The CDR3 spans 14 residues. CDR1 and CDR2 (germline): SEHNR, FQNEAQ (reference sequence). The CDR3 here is CASSKTGGGETQYF. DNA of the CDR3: TGTGCCAGCAGCAAGACAGGGGGCGGAGAGACCCAGTACTTC.

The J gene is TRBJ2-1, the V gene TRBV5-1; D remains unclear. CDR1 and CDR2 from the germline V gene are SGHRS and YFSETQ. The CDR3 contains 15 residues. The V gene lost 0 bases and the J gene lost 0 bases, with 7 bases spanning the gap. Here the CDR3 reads CASSLEAVSYNEQFF. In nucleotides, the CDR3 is TGCGCCAGCAGCTTGGAGGCGGTCTCCTACAATGAGCAGTTCTTC.

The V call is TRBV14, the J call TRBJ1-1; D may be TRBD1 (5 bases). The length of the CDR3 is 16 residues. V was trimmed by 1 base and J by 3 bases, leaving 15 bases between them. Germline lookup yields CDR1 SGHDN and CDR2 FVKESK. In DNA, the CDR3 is TGTGCCAGCAGCCAAGTTAGCAAGGGGTTGCACACTGAAGCTTTCTTT. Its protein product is CASSQVSKGLHTEAFF.

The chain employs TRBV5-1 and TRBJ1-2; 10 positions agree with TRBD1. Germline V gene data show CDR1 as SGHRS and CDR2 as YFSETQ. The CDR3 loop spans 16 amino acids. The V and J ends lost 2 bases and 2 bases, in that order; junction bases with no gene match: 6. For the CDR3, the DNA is TGCGCCAGCAGCTTCACTTCGGGACAGGGGAACTATGGCTACACCTTC. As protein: CASSFTSGQGNYGYTF.